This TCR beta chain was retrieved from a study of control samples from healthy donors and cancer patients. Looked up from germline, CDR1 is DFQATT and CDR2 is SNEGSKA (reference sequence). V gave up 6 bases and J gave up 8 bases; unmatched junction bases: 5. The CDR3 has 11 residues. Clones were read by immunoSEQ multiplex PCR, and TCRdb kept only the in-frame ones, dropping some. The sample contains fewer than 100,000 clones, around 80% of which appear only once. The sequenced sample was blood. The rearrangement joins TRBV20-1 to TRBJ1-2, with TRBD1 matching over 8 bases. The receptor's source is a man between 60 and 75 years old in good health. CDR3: CSAGQGEGYTF. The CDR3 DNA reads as TGCAGTGCAGGACAGGGAGAGGGCTACACCTTC.